This TCR beta chain was found in a study of cytomegalovirus exposure and HLA in healthy donors. Researchers ran the PCR with 60 Vbeta and 13 Jbeta primers. The assay was immunoSEQ multiplex PCR, and TCRdb's table has in-frame clones only and misses some. This table has about 140,000 clones, approximately 80% appearing once. A remark on this clone: The antigen remains unidentified.

This CDR3 has 16 amino acids. The germline V gene encodes CDR1 MNHEY and CDR2 SMNVEV (reference sequence). V lost 2 bases and J lost 2; bases outside the gene matches: 3. Study observations and caveats: Certain indistinguishable V segments, among them TRBV6-2 and TRBV6-3, were excluded.

Sequencing was performed on PBMCs. The chain uses TRBV27 and TRBJ2-7; 13 positions agree with TRBD2. This TCR came from a male donor in good health and CMV-seropositive. The DNA for the CDR3 is TGTGCCAGCAGTTTAATACTAGCGGGAGGGCCCTACGAGCAGTACTTC. As protein: CASSLILAGGPYEQYF.